A single sample gave rise to the 25 T cell receptor beta chains below, sequenced in a study of response to subunit inactivated influenza vaccine (dated by TCRdb to about 2018). The library was generated by RT-PCR. Data came from an Illumina HiSeq 2500. The public reads were quality trimmed at Q25 with fastp and then assembled into clones with MiXCR by TCRdb, keeping productive beta chains. Under each unique CDR3 protein, matching rows form one entry showing the most common genes and DNA. The sample table lists some 550,000 distinct CDR3 sequences, 20% to 25% of them with a count of one. Jointly, the top ten make up 2.8% of the sample. These data were also filed under a second study, of T cells expressing NK-cell markers. The second study's paper adds: The TCR beta cDNA libraries were made using 5'RACE template switching, a step that added both a universal primer site and unique molecular identifiers.

Sample: CD4+ T cells sorted from PBMCs, taken 11 to 12 days after vaccination. These TCRs come from a man aged 45 to 65 who received an inactivated influenza vaccine. Donor details come from another sample of the same person, matched by shared clones.

Ten or more counts support this clonotype. The genes are TRBV7-2 and TRBJ1-3, with unresolved D. V lost 5 bases, J lost 5 bases, and 16 bases lay in between. Germline CDR1 is SGHTA and CDR2 is FQGNSA. CDR3 length: 15 residues. The chain's CDR3 is CASSPSGRARNTIYF. The CDR3 DNA follows: TGTGCCAGCAGCCCATCGGGGAGAGCCAGAAACACCATATATTTT.

Only a few counts were recorded for this clonotype. V is TRBV29-1 and J is TRBJ1-2, with 9 positions matching TRBD1. Germline CDR1 SQVTM, CDR2 ANQGSEA. The CDR3 contains 17 residues. After removal of 6 bases from V and 0 bases from J, the junction contained 14 bases not matched to a gene. In DNA form, the CDR3 reads TGCAGCGTCGGGGCCGGGACAGGGAATATAGCTAACTATGGCTACACCTTC. Residues: CSVGAGTGNIANYGYTF.

The V and J genes are TRBV5-1 and TRBJ1-6, with D unresolved. Trimming took off 4 bases at V and 5 bases at J, with 7 bases between the two ends. This CDR3 is 13 amino acids long. From germline, CDR1 is SGHRS and CDR2 YFSETQ. For the CDR3, the DNA is TGCGCCAGCAGCGCGACCGATAATTCACCCCTCCACTTT. Amino acids: CASSATDNSPLHF.

This clonotype was counted a few times. This CDR3 reads CASGDRGLGADTQYF. The DNA for the CDR3 is TGTGCCAGCGGAGACAGGGGCCTTGGGGCAGATACGCAGTATTTT. The chain joins TRBV27 to TRBJ2-3; 8 bases are a match to TRBD1. V shed 8 bases and J 4 bases; nucleotides not matched to a gene: 11. The CDR3 extends over 15 amino acids. Germline CDR1 reads MNHEY; CDR2 reads SMNVEV (reference sequence).

The rearrangement links TRBV6-5 to TRBJ1-1; D ambiguous. The V and J ends lost 4 bases and 3 bases respectively, with 9 bases between them. CDR1 is MNHEY and CDR2 is SVGAGI in the germline V gene. The length of the CDR3 is 13 residues. DNA of the CDR3: TGTGCCAGCAGTTCAGGCACCCACACTGAAGCTTTCTTT. It specifies CASSSGTHTEAFF.

The CDR3 region is CATSDTGTGKQDRETQYF. As DNA, the CDR3 is TGTGCCACCAGTGATACCGGGACAGGCAAACAGGACCGAGAGACCCAGTACTTC. The rearrangement links TRBV24-1 to TRBJ2-5; the match to TRBD1 covers 8 bases. J lost 4 bases, V lost 3 bases, and 15 bases had no gene match. Germline assignment: CDR1 KGHDR and CDR2 SFDVKD. The CDR3 totals 18 residues.

The rearrangement uses TRBV4-1 and TRBJ2-2; a weak D match, TRBD1 (6 bases). CDR1 MGHRA and CDR2 YSYEKL come from the germline V gene. This CDR3 contains 16 residues. Trimming removed 3 bases at V and 3 bases at J, with 14 bases between. DNA for the CDR3: TGCGCCAGCAGCCACTATCAGGGGCGTGACACCGGGGAGCTGTTTTTT. Translation: CASSHYQGRDTGELFF.

In its sample, this clonotype was seen a few times. V gene TRBV29-1 combines with J gene TRBJ2-1; 7 bases map to TRBD2. The V gene's germline CDR1 is SQVTM and CDR2 ANQGSEA. The CDR3 spans 11 residues. Losses at the gene ends were 6 bases for V and 11 bases for J; bases not matched to a gene: 7. This chain's CDR3 is CSVVTSVQQFF. CDR3 sequence (DNA): TGCAGCGTCGTTACTAGCGTGCAGCAGTTCTTC.

This clonotype has a handful of counts. The chain combines TRBV24-1 with TRBJ2-2; no clear D gene. V gave up 1 base and J gave up 0 bases, with 14 bases separating them. There are 18 residues in the CDR3. CDR1 is KGHDR and CDR2 is SFDVKD in the germline V gene. CDR3 nucleotides: TGTGCCACCAGTGATTTCGGTTTTAAAGATTCGAACACCGGGGAGCTGTTTTTT. Its translation is CATSDFGFKDSNTGELFF.

The V and J genes are TRBV20-1 and TRBJ2-5; D unclear. V was clipped by 3 bases and J by 6 bases, with 5 bases between them. CDR3 length: 10 amino acids. CDR1 is DFQATT and CDR2 is SNEGSKA in the germline V gene (reference sequence). Here the CDR3 reads CSASRQTQYF. DNA for the CDR3: TGCAGTGCTAGTAGGCAGACCCAGTACTTC.

The genes are TRBV7-8 and TRBJ2-3; D gene uncertain. V lost 3 bases and J lost 5, with 6 bases in between. From germline, CDR1 is SGHVS and CDR2 FQNEAQ. This CDR3 comprises 12 residues. The CDR3 sequence is CASSFSEDTQYF. The CDR3 nucleotides read TGTGCCAGCAGCTTTTCTGAAGATACGCAGTATTTT. The full variable domain, its missing parts supplied by reference TRBV7-8 and TRBJ2-3, is GAGVSQSPRYKVAKRGQDVALRCDPISGHVSLFWYQQALGQGPEFLTYFQNEAQLDKSGLPSDRFFAERPEGSVSTLKIQRTQQEDSAVYLCASSFSEDTQYFGPGTRLTVL.

The V and J genes are TRBV4-2 and TRBJ2-1, with 11 bases fitting TRBD2. CDR1 and CDR2 (germline): LGHNA, YNFKEQ. J lost 6 bases, V lost 2 bases, and 6 bases had no gene match. The CDR3 covers 16 residues. The CDR3 sequence is CASSQFPSGGTNEQFF. CDR3 nucleotide sequence: TGTGCCAGCAGCCAATTCCCTAGCGGGGGGACCAATGAGCAGTTCTTC.

The sample holds a few counts of this clonotype. The V and J genes are TRBV20-1 and TRBJ2-3, with no clear D. The CDR3 loop spans 15 amino acids. CDR1 DFQATT and CDR2 SNEGSKA come from the germline V gene (reference sequence). The V end was cut by 3 bases, the J end by 2 bases, with 15 bases between. The CDR3 coding sequence is TGCAGTGCTAGTAACCGGTTATCTACCACAGATACGCAGTATTTT. This encodes CSASNRLSTTDTQYF.

V and J are TRBV7-9 and TRBJ1-2; D may be TRBD1 (6 bases). This CDR3 is 13 amino acids long. The germline V gene has CDR1 SEHNR and CDR2 FQNEAQ (reference sequence). V lost 3 bases to trimming and J lost 4 bases, with 9 bases between them. CDR3 protein: CASSLDSGYGYTF. The CDR3 coding sequence is TGTGCCAGCAGCTTGGACAGCGGCTATGGCTACACCTTC.

The chain links TRBV28 to TRBJ2-7, with 13 nucleotides matching TRBD2. CDR3 size: 14 residues. The germline V gene has CDR1 MDHEN and CDR2 SYDVKM. V lost 7 bases to trimming and J lost 11 bases; unmatched junction nucleotides: 11. The CDR3 bases are TGTGCCAGCACCACTCCGGGACTAGCGGGACGGGAGTACTTC. This encodes CASTTPGLAGREYF.

The genes are TRBV7-2 and TRBJ2-3, with D tentatively TRBD1 or TRBD2 (5 bases each). From germline, CDR1 is SGHTA and CDR2 FQGNSA. Trimming left V 0 bases short and J 2 bases short, with 12 bases between. This CDR3 contains 16 residues. DNA of the CDR3: TGTGCCAGCAGCTTAGCTGGGACGGGTTTCACAGATACGCAGTATTTT. It codes for CASSLAGTGFTDTQYF.

This clonotype was counted between two and nine times. This CDR3 is CASSLNLGANVLTF. The CDR3 bases are TGTGCCAGCAGCTTAAATCTTGGGGCCAACGTCCTGACTTTC. V is TRBV7-2 and J is TRBJ2-6; D uncertain. Per germline, CDR1 SGHTA and CDR2 FQGNSA. The CDR3 has 14 residues. V lost 2 bases and J lost 3, with 5 bases in between.

This clonotype was seen a handful of times. This rearrangement joins TRBV7-2 to TRBJ2-1; D not resolved. V lost 2 bases, J lost 0 bases, and 8 bases lay in between. The CDR3 is 15 residues long. Germline values: CDR1 SGHTA, CDR2 FQGNSA. Here the CDR3 DNA reads TGTGCCAGCAGCTTAATCGGTAGCTCCTACAATGAGCAGTTCTTC. Translated, it gives CASSLIGSSYNEQFF. The entire variable domain, with the rest obtained from reference TRBV7-2 and TRBJ2-1, is as follows: GAGVSQSPSNKVTEKGKDVELRCDPISGHTALYWYRQSLGQGLEFLIYFQGNSAPDKSGLPSDRFSAERTGGSVSTLTIQRTQQEDSAVYLCASSLIGSSYNEQFFGPGTRLTVL.

The chain has TRBV19 and TRBJ1-5; 10 bases are a match to TRBD1. V shed 4 bases and J 1 base; nucleotides not matched to a gene: 1. From germline, CDR1 is LNHDA and CDR2 SQIVND (reference sequence). This CDR3 is 15 amino acids long. The CDR3 nucleotides are TGTGCCAGTAGTAAGGGACAGGGGAGCAATCAGCCCCAGCATTTT. The encoded protein is CASSKGQGSNQPQHF.

This sequence joins TRBV7-2 and TRBJ1-6, with 11 bases identical to TRBD1. The CDR3 covers 16 residues. CDR1 SGHTA and CDR2 FQGNSA come from the germline V gene. J lost 9 bases, V lost 3 bases, and 7 bases had no gene match. The CDR3 region has the DNA TGTGCCAGCAGCTTGTATCGGGGGACAGGGGGTTCACCCCTCCACTTT. This gives the protein CASSLYRGTGGSPLHF.

This clonotype was observed at least ten times. V is TRBV12-3 or TRBV12-4 and J is TRBJ1-1; the D is unclear. The CDR3 runs to 13 residues. Trimming removed 7 bases at V and 1 base at J, with 10 bases between. CDR3 amino acids: CASIKLGNTEAFF. The DNA of the CDR3 is TGTGCCAGCATAAAGCTGGGGAACACTGAAGCTTTCTTT.

Written as DNA, the CDR3 is TGTGCCATCGGACTCGGTTACTACAATGAGCAGTTCTTC. It encodes CAIGLGYYNEQFF. The J gene is TRBJ2-1, the V gene TRBV10-3; D perhaps matches TRBD2 (5 bases). Per the germline V gene, CDR1 is ENHRY and CDR2 is SYGVKD. The V end lost 8 bases, the J end lost 3 bases, and 11 bases lay between the germline ends. The CDR3 contains 13 residues.

This clonotype was seen a handful of times. CDR3 loop: CASSRGLAGGPGGELFF. The CDR3 bases are TGCGCCAGCAGCCGTGGACTAGCGGGAGGGCCCGGCGGGGAGCTGTTTTTT. V usage is TRBV4-3 and J usage is TRBJ2-2, with 15 nucleotides matching TRBD2. Losses at the gene ends were 4 bases for V and 7 bases for J; bases not matched to a gene: 7. The CDR3 spans 17 residues. Per germline, CDR1 LGHNA and CDR2 YSLEER.

This clonotype showed up just a few times. The rearrangement uses TRBV7-3 and TRBJ2-1; 9 bases fit TRBD2. Germline trimming cut 5 bases from V and 5 bases from J; bases unmatched to any gene: 7. The germline gives CDR1 SGHTA, CDR2 FQGTGA. This CDR3 has 15 residues. CDR3 coding DNA: TGTGCCAGCAGCCTAAGCGGGAGGACGAACAATGAGCAGTTCTTC. It yields the protein CASSLSGRTNNEQFF.

This clonotype was detected many times. The chain links TRBV28 to TRBJ2-1; TRBD2 agrees at 11 bases. The CDR3 spans 14 residues. With 6 bases clipped from V and 4 bases from J, the junction kept 2 bases outside the gene matches. Germline V gives CDR1 MDHEN, CDR2 SYDVKM. CDR3 sequence: CASRRLAGYNEQFF. The CDR3 bases are TGTGCCAGCAGGCGACTAGCGGGGTACAATGAGCAGTTCTTC.